This is a list of T cell receptor beta chains from one sample in a study of CD8 T cells in ankylosing spondylitis. TCRdb recomputed calls from the 5' RACE reads with MiXCR, one row per CDR3 protein. This sample carries 200,000 to 250,000 distinct CDR3 sequences, just under 7.5% of them seen once, and the ten largest clones take 14%. The sequenced sample was blood, either unsorted or a sorted T cell fraction (not recorded which). These receptors were collected from a male donor with ankylosing spondylitis. CDR3s include the opening cysteine and the closing phenylalanine or tryptophan. Each record gives: D gene, V gene, clone size, J gene, CDR3 protein, CDR3 DNA. The D gene is left open where the match is weak. Part of the rows lack a size; the others show once, few, many or a class for expanded clones.

NA	TRBV27	many	TRBJ2-3	CASSFGGFFSTDTQYF	TGTGCCAGCAGTTTTGGGGGGTTTTTTAGCACAGATACGCAGTATTTT
NA	TRBV20-1	many	TRBJ1-2	CSARATGLANYGYTF	TGCAGTGCTAGAGCAACAGGGCTAGCTAACTATGGCTACACCTTC
TRBD2	TRBV12-3/TRBV12-4	few	TRBJ2-1	CASRLTSGSFNEQFF	TGTGCCAGCAGGTTGACTAGCGGGAGTTTCAATGAGCAGTTCTTC
NA	TRBV4-1	many	TRBJ1-1	CASSLDSIPTPNTEAFF	TGCGCCAGCAGCCTGGACAGTATCCCTACGCCGAACACTGAAGCTTTCTTT
NA	TRBV4-2	many	TRBJ1-1	CASSQETSEAFF	TGTGCCAGCAGCCAGGAGACTTCTGAAGCTTTCTTT
TRBD2	TRBV7-9	many	TRBJ2-2	CASSPTSGRPGELFF	TGTGCCAGCAGTCCGACTAGCGGGAGGCCCGGGGAGCTGTTTTTT
NA	TRBV6-2/TRBV6-3	many	TRBJ2-1	CASSYSTASVYNEQFF	TGTGCCAGCAGTTACTCGACGGCTAGCGTCTACAATGAGCAGTTCTTC
TRBD2	TRBV7-8	NA	TRBJ2-7	CASSFRGREVYEQYF	TGTGCCAGCAGCTTTCGAGGGCGGGAGGTATACGAGCAGTACTTC
NA	TRBV27	many	TRBJ2-3	CASSPQRTDTQYF	TGTGCCAGCAGCCCTCAACGCACAGATACGCAGTATTTT
NA	TRBV27	NA	TRBJ2-7	CASSFSSVAGEQYF	TGTGCCAGCAGTTTCTCCTCAGTGGCGGGCGAGCAGTACTTC
TRBD2	TRBV12-3/TRBV12-4	many	TRBJ2-5	CASSGLAGPLGETQYF	TGTGCCAGCAGCGGACTAGCGGGACCCCTGGGGGAGACCCAGTACTTC
NA	TRBV5-8	few	TRBJ2-7	CASSPGQNPYEQYF	TGTGCCAGCAGCCCCGGGCAGAACCCCTACGAGCAGTACTTC
NA	TRBV5-1	NA	TRBJ2-1	CASRSDSRSYNEQFF	TGCGCCAGCAGGTCGGACAGCCGCTCCTACAATGAGCAGTTCTTC
NA	TRBV27	few	TRBJ2-1	CASTLFGGSSYNEQFF	TGTGCCAGCACCCTGTTTGGGGGGAGCTCCTACAATGAGCAGTTCTTC
NA	TRBV11-2	NA	TRBJ2-2	CASSFTKGRGRTGELFF	TGTGCCAGCAGCTTCACGAAGGGTCGAGGCAGGACCGGGGAGCTGTTTTTT
TRBD2	TRBV6-4	many	TRBJ2-1	CASSTTSGPYNEQFF	TGTGCCAGCAGTACCACTAGCGGCCCCTACAATGAGCAGTTCTTC
TRBD1	TRBV7-9	many	TRBJ1-6	CASSLGQGPNSPLHF	TGTGCCAGCAGCTTAGGACAGGGGCCGAATTCACCCCTCCACTTT
TRBD2	TRBV4-1	many	TRBJ2-3	CASSQTGLADTQYF	TGCGCCAGCAGCCAAACCGGACTAGCGGATACGCAGTATTTT
NA	TRBV10-2	NA	TRBJ2-5	CASSESQGGSETQYF	TGCGCCAGCAGTGAGTCACAGGGAGGTTCGGAGACCCAGTACTTC
NA	TRBV4-2	many	TRBJ1-3	CASSPQGFSGNTIYF	TGTGCCAGCAGCCCACAGGGATTCTCTGGAAACACCATATATTTT
NA	TRBV5-1	many	TRBJ2-1	CASVQGREQFF	TGCGCCAGCGTCCAGGGACGTGAGCAGTTCTTC
TRBD1	TRBV18	many	TRBJ2-3	CASSRSTGGTDTQYF	TGTGCCAGCTCACGTTCGACAGGGGGCACAGATACGCAGTATTTT
TRBD2	TRBV4-3	many	TRBJ2-3	CASSQATSGVADTQYF	TGCGCCAGCAGCCAAGCGACTAGCGGGGTTGCAGATACGCAGTATTTT
NA	TRBV28	many	TRBJ2-1	CASSSLGDNEQFF	TGTGCCAGCAGTTCTCTGGGGGACAATGAGCAGTTCTTC
NA	TRBV21-1	many	TRBJ2-7	CASSKGGETGDYEQYF	TGTGCCAGCAGCAAAGGAGGGGAGACAGGGGACTACGAGCAGTACTTC
NA	TRBV16	many	TRBJ1-1	CASSQFRTLWTEAFF	TGTGCCAGCAGCCAATTTAGGACCCTGTGGACTGAAGCTTTCTTT
NA	TRBV7-9	many	TRBJ2-1	CASSSSNEQFF	TGTGCCAGCAGCTCTAGCAATGAGCAGTTCTTC
NA	TRBV19	once	TRBJ2-3	CASRSARKRLSSSTDTQYF	TGTGCCAGTAGAAGCGCCCGAAAGCGCCTTTCCTCTAGCACAGATACGCAGTATTTT
NA	TRBV12-5	NA	TRBJ2-3	CASGLGPTDTQYF	TGTGCTAGTGGTTTAGGTCCCACAGATACGCAGTATTTT
TRBD1	TRBV7-8	few	TRBJ2-7	CASSFGTGAYGEQYF	TGTGCCAGCAGCTTCGGGACAGGGGCTTATGGAGAGCAGTACTTC
NA	TRBV20-1	many	TRBJ1-3	CSASVDRLISGNTIYF	TGCAGTGCTAGTGTAGACAGATTAATCTCTGGAAACACCATATATTTT
NA	TRBV12-3/TRBV12-4	many	TRBJ2-1	CASTAAGSSYNEQFF	TGTGCCAGCACCGCGGCGGGGAGCTCCTACAATGAGCAGTTCTTC
NA	TRBV27	few	TRBJ1-2	CASSSLGARYGYTF	TGTGCCAGCAGTTCCCTGGGGGCGCGGTATGGCTACACCTTC
NA	TRBV4-3	many	TRBJ1-2	CASSQDSGGTYGYTF	TGCGCCAGCAGCCAAGATTCGGGGGGAACCTATGGCTACACCTTC
TRBD1	TRBV7-9	few	TRBJ1-3	CASSSTGVEDTIYF	TGTGCCAGCAGCTCGACAGGGGTCGAGGACACCATATATTTT
TRBD1	TRBV5-8	many	TRBJ2-7	CASSLRFGDSLEQYF	TGTGCCAGCAGCTTACGGTTTGGGGACAGCCTCGAGCAGTACTTC
TRBD1	TRBV2	many	TRBJ2-1	CARGGQGLYNEQFF	TGTGCCAGGGGGGGACAGGGACTCTACAATGAGCAGTTCTTC
NA	TRBV13	many	TRBJ1-2	CASSQRGDVTPRGYTF	TGTGCCAGCAGCCAAAGGGGGGACGTAACTCCCAGGGGCTACACCTTC
NA	TRBV5-5	many	TRBJ1-1	CASSSSRGLNTEAFF	TGTGCCAGCAGCTCGTCCAGGGGTTTGAACACTGAAGCTTTCTTT
TRBD2	TRBV3-1	many	TRBJ2-1	CASSQGAGGSNYNEQFF	TGTGCCAGCAGCCAAGGTGCGGGAGGCTCGAACTACAATGAGCAGTTCTTC
NA	TRBV6-2/TRBV6-3	many	TRBJ2-1	CASSYTNEQFF	TGTGCCAGCAGTTATACCAATGAGCAGTTCTTC
NA	TRBV6-5	many	TRBJ2-3	CASSYSVGTGTQYF	TGTGCCAGCAGTTACTCGGTGGGGACGGGGACGCAGTATTTT
TRBD2	TRBV6-5	many	TRBJ2-2	CASSYSGGLAGSGELFF	TGTGCCAGCAGTTACTCGGGGGGACTAGCGGGATCCGGGGAGCTGTTTTTT
NA	TRBV7-6	few	TRBJ2-2	CASSPLAGRDAVNTGELFF	TGTGCCAGCAGCCCACTCGCCGGGCGGGACGCGGTTAACACCGGGGAGCTGTTTTTT
NA	TRBV2	few	TRBJ2-1	CASSEQRVRRNEQFF	TGTGCCAGCAGTGAACAGCGGGTCCGTAGAAATGAGCAGTTCTTC
NA	TRBV11-2	many	TRBJ2-7	CASSLDWAGTLYEQYF	TGTGCCAGCAGCTTAGATTGGGCAGGGACCTTATACGAGCAGTACTTC
NA	TRBV20-1	few	TRBJ2-2	CSALARGKRHTGELFF	TGCAGTGCGCTTGCGCGTGGGAAAAGGCACACCGGGGAGCTGTTTTTT
TRBD1	TRBV4-2	NA	TRBJ2-3	CASSQDDPREGTGTLDTQYF	TGTGCCAGCAGCCAAGACGATCCGAGGGAAGGGACAGGGACGTTAGATACGCAGTATTTT
NA	TRBV10-3	many	TRBJ2-1	CAISDSPRTLREGSSYNEQFF	TGTGCCATCAGTGACTCCCCCAGGACCCTAAGAGAAGGTAGCTCCTACAATGAGCAGTTCTTC
TRBD2	TRBV27	NA	TRBJ2-7	CASGTGTSGVEQYF	TGTGCCAGCGGGACCGGGACTAGCGGGGTCGAGCAGTACTTC
NA	TRBV5-5	many	TRBJ2-5	CASSLSVAQYF	TGTGCCAGCAGCCTGAGTGTGGCCCAGTACTTC